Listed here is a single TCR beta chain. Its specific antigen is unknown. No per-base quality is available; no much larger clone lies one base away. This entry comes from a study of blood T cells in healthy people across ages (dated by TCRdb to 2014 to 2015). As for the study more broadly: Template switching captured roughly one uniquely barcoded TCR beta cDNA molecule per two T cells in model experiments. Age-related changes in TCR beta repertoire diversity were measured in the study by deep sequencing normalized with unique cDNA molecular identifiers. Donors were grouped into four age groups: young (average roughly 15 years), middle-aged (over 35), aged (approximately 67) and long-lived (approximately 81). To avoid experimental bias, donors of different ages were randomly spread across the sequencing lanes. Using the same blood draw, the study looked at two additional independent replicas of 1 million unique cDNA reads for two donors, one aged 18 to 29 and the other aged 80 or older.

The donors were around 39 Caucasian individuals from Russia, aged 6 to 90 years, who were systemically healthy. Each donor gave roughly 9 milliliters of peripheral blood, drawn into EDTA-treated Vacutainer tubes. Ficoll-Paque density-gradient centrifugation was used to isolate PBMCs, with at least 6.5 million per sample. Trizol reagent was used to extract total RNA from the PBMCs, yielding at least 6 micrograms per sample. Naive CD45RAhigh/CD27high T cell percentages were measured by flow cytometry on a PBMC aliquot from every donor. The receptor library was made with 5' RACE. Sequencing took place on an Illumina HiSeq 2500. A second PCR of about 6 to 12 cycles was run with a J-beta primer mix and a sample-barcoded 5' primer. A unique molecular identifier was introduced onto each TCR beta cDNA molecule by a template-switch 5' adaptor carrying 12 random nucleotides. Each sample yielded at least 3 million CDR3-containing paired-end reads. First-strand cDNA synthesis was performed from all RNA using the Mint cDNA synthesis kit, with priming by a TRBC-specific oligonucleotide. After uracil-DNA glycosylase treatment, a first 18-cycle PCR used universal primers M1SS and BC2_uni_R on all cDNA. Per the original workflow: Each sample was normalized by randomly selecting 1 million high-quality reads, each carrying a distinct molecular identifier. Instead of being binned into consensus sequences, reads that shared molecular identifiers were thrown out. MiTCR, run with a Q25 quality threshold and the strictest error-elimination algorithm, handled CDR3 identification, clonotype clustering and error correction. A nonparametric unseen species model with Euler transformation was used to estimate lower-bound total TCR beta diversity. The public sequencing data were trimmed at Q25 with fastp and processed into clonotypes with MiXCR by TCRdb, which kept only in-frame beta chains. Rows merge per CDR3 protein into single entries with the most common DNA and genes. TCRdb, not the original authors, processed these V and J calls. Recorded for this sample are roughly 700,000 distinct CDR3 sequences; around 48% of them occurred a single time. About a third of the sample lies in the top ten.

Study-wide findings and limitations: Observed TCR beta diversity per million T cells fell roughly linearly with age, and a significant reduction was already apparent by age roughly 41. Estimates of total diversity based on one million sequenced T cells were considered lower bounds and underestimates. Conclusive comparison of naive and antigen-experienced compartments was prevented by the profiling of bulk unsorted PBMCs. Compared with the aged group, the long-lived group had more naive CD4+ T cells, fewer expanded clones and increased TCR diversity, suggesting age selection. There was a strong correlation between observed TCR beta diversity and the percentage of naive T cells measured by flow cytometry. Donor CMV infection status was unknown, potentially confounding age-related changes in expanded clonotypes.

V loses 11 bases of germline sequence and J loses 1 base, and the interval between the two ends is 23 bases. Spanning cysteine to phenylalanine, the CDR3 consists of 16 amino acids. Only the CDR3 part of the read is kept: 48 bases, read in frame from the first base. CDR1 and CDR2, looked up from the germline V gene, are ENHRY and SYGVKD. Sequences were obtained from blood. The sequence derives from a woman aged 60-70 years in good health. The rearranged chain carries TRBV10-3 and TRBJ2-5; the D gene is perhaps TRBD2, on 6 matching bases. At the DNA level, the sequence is TGTGCCTCAGCCAGGAGTGGGGGGAGCGGCCAAGAGACCCAGTACTTC. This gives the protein CASARSGGSGQETQYF.